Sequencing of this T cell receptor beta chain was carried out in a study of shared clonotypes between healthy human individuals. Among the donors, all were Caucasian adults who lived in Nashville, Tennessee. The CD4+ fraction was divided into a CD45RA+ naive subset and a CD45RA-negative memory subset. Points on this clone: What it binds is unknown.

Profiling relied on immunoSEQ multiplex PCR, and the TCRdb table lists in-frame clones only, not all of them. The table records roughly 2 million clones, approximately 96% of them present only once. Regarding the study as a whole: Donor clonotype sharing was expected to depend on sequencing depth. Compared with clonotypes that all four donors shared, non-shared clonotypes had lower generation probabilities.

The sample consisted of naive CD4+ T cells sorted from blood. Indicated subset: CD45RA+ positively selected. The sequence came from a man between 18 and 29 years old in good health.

The CDR3 loop is CASSTGGVETQYF. For the CDR3, the DNA is TGCGCCAGTTCAACAGGGGGCGTCGAGACCCAGTACTTC. This rearrangement joins TRBV5-1 to TRBJ2-5, with TRBD1 matching over 9 bases. The germline V gene encodes CDR1 SGHRS and CDR2 YFSETQ. Losses at the gene ends were 8 bases for V and 5 bases for J; bases not matched to a gene: 7. This CDR3 contains 13 residues. Drawing the rest from reference TRBV5-1 and TRBJ2-5, the complete variable domain is KAGVTQTPRYLIKTRGQQVTLSCSPISGHRSVSWYQQTPGQGLQFLFEYFSETQRNKGNFPGRFSGRQFSNSRSEMNVSTLELGDSALYLCASSTGGVETQYFGPGTRLLVL.